A selection of T cell receptor beta chains follows, all from one sample in a study of T-cell memory formation after mild COVID-19. Each CDR3 protein is one row after TCRdb ran MiXCR on the 5' RACE reads. The table lists 350,000 to 500,000 distinct CDR3 sequences, 23% of them singletons, with about 12% in the top ten. The specimen was PBMCs or a T cell subset sorted from them (not recorded which). The receptors originated from an adult woman who had mild COVID-19 (a few samples of this study predate the infection). Cell type and time point are not known. The CDR3 runs from the conserved cysteine through the conserved F or W. The D gene is left open where the match is weak. Clone size is shown for a subset of rows, as once, few, many or a class of expanded clone.

V: TRBV29-1
size: -
J: TRBJ1-1
D: -
DNA: TGCAGCGCAACGGGATCCACGGCCTTT
CDR3: CSATGSTAF

V: TRBV4-1
size: few
J: TRBJ1-1
D: TRBD1
DNA: TGCGCCAGCAGCATATCGGACAGGGTCCACACTGAAGCTTTCTTT
CDR3: CASSISDRVHTEAFF

V: TRBV29-1
size: few
J: TRBJ2-1
D: -
DNA: TGCAGCGTTGTCACAGCCAACTACAATGAGCAGTTCTTC
CDR3: CSVVTANYNEQFF

V: TRBV7-8
size: -
J: TRBJ2-7
D: TRBD1
DNA: TGTGCCAGCAGCTTACCGCCGAGGGACAGGGGCTTCTACGAGCAGTACTTC
CDR3: CASSLPPRDRGFYEQYF

V: TRBV19
size: many
J: TRBJ1-1
D: TRBD1
DNA: TGTGCCAGTAGTCCAGGGGACAGGGGGTATGAAGCTTTCTTT
CDR3: CASSPGDRGYEAFF

V: TRBV14
size: -
J: TRBJ2-1
D: TRBD2
DNA: TGTGCCAGCAGCCGGAACGGACTAGTCCCCTACAATGAGCAGTTCTTC
CDR3: CASSRNGLVPYNEQFF

V: TRBV3-1
size: few
J: TRBJ2-7
D: -
DNA: TGTGCCAGCAGGGAGAACTACGAGCAGTACTTC
CDR3: CASRENYEQYF

V: TRBV7-6
size: -
J: TRBJ1-1
D: -
DNA: TGTGCCAGCAGCCCGGGACGGAGGGCGACGGACACTGAAGCTTTCTTT
CDR3: CASSPGRRATDTEAFF

V: TRBV1
size: few
J: TRBJ1-5
D: -
DNA: TGCACCAGCAGCCTAAGGCAGGGGGCTTGGTGTCCCCAGCATTTT
CDR3: CTSSLRQGAWCPQHF

V: TRBV5-1
size: -
J: TRBJ1-5
D: TRBD1
DNA: TGCGCCAGCAGCCAGGGGACAGGCGGCCAGCCCCAGCATTTT
CDR3: CASSQGTGGQPQHF

V: TRBV7-9
size: few
J: TRBJ2-2
D: -
DNA: TGTGCCAGCGGAGGGGAGGAGGTTACCGGGGAGCTGTTTTTT
CDR3: CASGGEEVTGELFF

V: TRBV12-3/TRBV12-4
size: many
J: TRBJ1-1
D: -
DNA: TGTGCCAGCAGACCCGGACAACGGGAAGCTTTCTTT
CDR3: CASRPGQREAFF

V: TRBV5-1
size: few
J: TRBJ1-3
D: -
DNA: TGCGCCAGCAGCTTGGAGGCAAGCTCTGGAAACACCATATATTTT
CDR3: CASSLEASSGNTIYF

V: TRBV7-9
size: -
J: TRBJ1-1
D: TRBD1
DNA: TGTGCCAGCAGCATGACAGGGTCGGGGAACACTGAAGCTTTCTTT
CDR3: CASSMTGSGNTEAFF

V: TRBV5-4
size: -
J: TRBJ1-1
D: TRBD1
DNA: TGTGCCAGCAGCTTCGGGACAGGGCGGGTGGGCACTGAAGCTTTCTTT
CDR3: CASSFGTGRVGTEAFF

V: TRBV10-3
size: few
J: TRBJ2-3
D: TRBD2
DNA: TGTGCCATCGCCGGACTAGCGGGGGATACGCAGTATTTT
CDR3: CAIAGLAGDTQYF

V: TRBV7-8
size: -
J: TRBJ2-3
D: -
DNA: TGTGCCAGCAGCTTACAGTCTAACCTCTACACAGATACGCAGTATTTT
CDR3: CASSLQSNLYTDTQYF

V: TRBV29-1
size: few
J: TRBJ1-2
D: TRBD1
DNA: TGCAGCGTTGTGGGAGGACAGGGCTTGGGGTATGGCTACACCTTC
CDR3: CSVVGGQGLGYGYTF

V: TRBV6-5
size: -
J: TRBJ1-1
D: -
DNA: TGTGCCAGCAGTTACTCGATTCAGGGTGGGGGCACTGAAGCTTTCTTT
CDR3: CASSYSIQGGGTEAFF

V: TRBV30
size: -
J: TRBJ1-6
D: -
DNA: TGTGCCTGGAGTGTCAGGGGATCCAATTCACCCCTCCACTTT
CDR3: CAWSVRGSNSPLHF

V: TRBV6-6
size: -
J: TRBJ2-6
D: -
DNA: TGTGCCAGCAGTTATCCAGCTTCGCCACAGGCCAACGTCCTGACTTTC
CDR3: CASSYPASPQANVLTF

V: TRBV12-1
size: -
J: TRBJ2-7
D: -
DNA: -
CDR3: CASSFAVFGTGTYEQYF

V: TRBV6-5
size: -
J: TRBJ1-1
D: TRBD1
DNA: TGTGCCAGCAGTAATATACAGGGGAGCTCTGAAGCTTTCTTT
CDR3: CASSNIQGSSEAFF

V: TRBV11-3
size: few
J: TRBJ2-2
D: -
DNA: TGTGCCAGCAGCTTAAGTAATTCGTACACCGGGGAGCTGTTTTTT
CDR3: CASSLSNSYTGELFF

V: TRBV6-5
size: few
J: TRBJ2-5
D: -
DNA: TGTGCCAGCAGTTCAGCACAGGGATTGGGCCAAGAGACCCAGTACTTC
CDR3: CASSSAQGLGQETQYF

V: TRBV24-1
size: few
J: TRBJ1-1
D: -
DNA: TGTGCCACCAGTGAGAGGGCCGGACGGGCTTTCTTT
CDR3: CATSERAGRAFF

V: TRBV4-1
size: many
J: TRBJ2-7
D: TRBD2
DNA: TGCGCCAGCAGCCACCCGGGACTAGCGGGGGGGCCCCTCTCGTACGAGCAGTACTTC
CDR3: CASSHPGLAGGPLSYEQYF

V: TRBV7-3
size: few
J: TRBJ1-1
D: -
DNA: TGTGCCAGCAGCTTCTCGATCCAGGGGACTGAAGCTTTCTTT
CDR3: CASSFSIQGTEAFF

V: TRBV11-3
size: few
J: TRBJ2-1
D: -
DNA: TGTGCCAGCAGCTTAGACAGGGGAGGTAGGCAGTTCTTC
CDR3: CASSLDRGGRQFF

V: TRBV4-1
size: -
J: TRBJ1-1
D: -
DNA: TGCGCCAGCAGCCTAGGACCAGGGGTTACTGAAGCTTTCTTT
CDR3: CASSLGPGVTEAFF

V: TRBV6-2/TRBV6-3
size: few
J: TRBJ2-4
D: -
DNA: TGTGCCAGCACTCCCCGGAGGGCCCATGCCAAAAACATTCAGTACTTC
CDR3: CASTPRRAHAKNIQYF

V: TRBV4-2
size: many
J: TRBJ2-7
D: -
DNA: TGTGCCAGCAGCCAACCGGGACCCGGCGAGCAGTACTTC
CDR3: CASSQPGPGEQYF

V: TRBV30
size: few
J: TRBJ1-6
D: -
DNA: TGTGCCTGGAGTTCCGGGACCGGTAATTCACCCCTCCACTTT
CDR3: CAWSSGTGNSPLHF

V: TRBV30
size: few
J: TRBJ2-7
D: -
DNA: TGTGCCTGGAGACCAGGGAAAGCCTACGAGCAGTACTTC
CDR3: CAWRPGKAYEQYF

V: TRBV5-1
size: -
J: TRBJ2-1
D: -
DNA: TGCGCCAGCAGCCTGGTCAGGGATGAGCAGTTCTTC
CDR3: CASSLVRDEQFF

V: TRBV29-1
size: -
J: TRBJ1-1
D: TRBD1
DNA: TGCAGCGTTGCAGGGGGCTCTTCTGAAGCTTTCTTT
CDR3: CSVAGGSSEAFF

V: TRBV4-1
size: -
J: TRBJ2-3
D: -
DNA: TGCGCCAGCAGCCAAGATCTCGCGGCTAGCACAGATACGCAGTATTTT
CDR3: CASSQDLAASTDTQYF

V: TRBV5-1
size: few
J: TRBJ2-7
D: TRBD2
DNA: TGCGCCAGCAGCTTCGGAGGACTAGCAGGCGAGCAGTACTTC
CDR3: CASSFGGLAGEQYF

V: TRBV10-2
size: few
J: TRBJ2-5
D: -
DNA: TGCGCCAGCAGCACCTGGGGGGAGACCCAGTACTTC
CDR3: CASSTWGETQYF

V: TRBV4-2
size: -
J: TRBJ2-5
D: -
DNA: TGTGCCAGCAGACAGGACAGCTCCTACGGGACCCAGTACTTC
CDR3: CASRQDSSYGTQYF

V: TRBV7-9
size: -
J: TRBJ1-3
D: -
DNA: TGTGCCAGCGGCCCTTCATCTGGAAACACCATATATTTT
CDR3: CASGPSSGNTIYF

V: TRBV3-1
size: few
J: TRBJ1-1
D: TRBD1
DNA: TGTGCCAGCAGCCACGCCCAGGGGGACACTGAAGCTTTCTTT
CDR3: CASSHAQGDTEAFF

V: TRBV6-4
size: many
J: TRBJ2-6
D: -
DNA: TGTGCCAGCAGTGACGGGGGTAAAGGGGCCAACGTCCTGACTTTC
CDR3: CASSDGGKGANVLTF

V: TRBV9
size: few
J: TRBJ2-7
D: -
DNA: TGTGCCAGCAACGCGGGGAGCTCCTACGAGCAGTACTTC
CDR3: CASNAGSSYEQYF

V: TRBV5-1
size: -
J: TRBJ2-7
D: -
DNA: TGCGCCAGCAGCTCCGACAGGAGCCTATCCTACGAGCAGTACTTC
CDR3: CASSSDRSLSYEQYF

V: TRBV4-3
size: -
J: TRBJ1-1
D: -
DNA: TGCGCCAGCAGCTTCGGACAGACGAACACTGAAGCTTTCTTT
CDR3: CASSFGQTNTEAFF

V: TRBV10-3
size: few
J: TRBJ2-1
D: TRBD2
DNA: TGTGCCATCAGTGGACTAGCGGGAGGGCCTAGTGGCGATGAGCAGTTCTTC
CDR3: CAISGLAGGPSGDEQFF

V: TRBV4-1
size: few
J: TRBJ2-1
D: TRBD2
DNA: TGCGCCAGCAGCCAGGACCGGGAACTAGCGTGGAATGAGCAGTTCTTC
CDR3: CASSQDRELAWNEQFF

V: TRBV20-1
size: -
J: TRBJ2-7
D: TRBD2
DNA: TGCAGTGCTAGAGTGAATGAAGTTACTAGCGGATCCTACGAGCAGTACTTC
CDR3: CSARVNEVTSGSYEQYF

V: TRBV12-3/TRBV12-4
size: -
J: TRBJ2-2
D: -
DNA: TGTGCCATTTCGGGACATAACACCGGGGAGCTGTTTTTT
CDR3: CAISGHNTGELFF

V: TRBV6-5
size: -
J: TRBJ2-3
D: TRBD2
DNA: TGTGCCAGCAGTTCTTTGCTAGCGGGAGATTTCGATACGCAGTATTTT
CDR3: CASSSLLAGDFDTQYF

V: TRBV9
size: few
J: TRBJ1-1
D: -
DNA: TGTGCCAGCAGCACCCCGGGGATCACTGAAGCTTTCTTT
CDR3: CASSTPGITEAFF

V: TRBV5-1
size: -
J: TRBJ2-7
D: TRBD1
DNA: TGCGCCAGCAGCTGGACAGGGGCATACCACGAGCAGTACTTC
CDR3: CASSWTGAYHEQYF

V: TRBV4-1
size: -
J: TRBJ2-3
D: TRBD2
DNA: TGCGCCAGCAGCCCTTCCCCACTAGCGGGAGGGGCAGATACGCAGTATTTT
CDR3: CASSPSPLAGGADTQYF

V: TRBV30
size: few
J: TRBJ1-1
D: -
DNA: TGTGCCTGGATCCGGGGTTACACTGAAGCTTTCTTT
CDR3: CAWIRGYTEAFF